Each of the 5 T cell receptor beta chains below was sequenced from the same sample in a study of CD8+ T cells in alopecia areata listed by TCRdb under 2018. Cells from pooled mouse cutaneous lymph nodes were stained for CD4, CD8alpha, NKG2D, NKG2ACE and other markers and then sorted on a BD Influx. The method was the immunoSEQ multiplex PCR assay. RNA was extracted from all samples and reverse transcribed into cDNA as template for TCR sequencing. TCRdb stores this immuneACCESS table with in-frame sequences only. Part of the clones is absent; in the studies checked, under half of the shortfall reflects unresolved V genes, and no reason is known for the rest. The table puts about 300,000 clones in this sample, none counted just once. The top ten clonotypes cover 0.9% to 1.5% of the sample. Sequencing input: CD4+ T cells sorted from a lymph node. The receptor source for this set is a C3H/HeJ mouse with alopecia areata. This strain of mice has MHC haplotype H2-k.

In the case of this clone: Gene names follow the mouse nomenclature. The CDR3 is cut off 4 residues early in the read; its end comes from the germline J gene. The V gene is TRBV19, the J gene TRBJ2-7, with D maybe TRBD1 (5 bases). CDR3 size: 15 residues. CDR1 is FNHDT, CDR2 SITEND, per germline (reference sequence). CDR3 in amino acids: CASSIARQGGYEQYF. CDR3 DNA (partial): TGTGCCAGCAGTATAGCTCGGCAGGGAGGGTAT.

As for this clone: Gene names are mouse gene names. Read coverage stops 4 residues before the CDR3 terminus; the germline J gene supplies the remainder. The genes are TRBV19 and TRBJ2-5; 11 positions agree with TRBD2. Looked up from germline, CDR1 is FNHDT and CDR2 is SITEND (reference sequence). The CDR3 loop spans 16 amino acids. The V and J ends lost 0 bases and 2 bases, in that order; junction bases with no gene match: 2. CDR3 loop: CASSIGGTGGQDTQYF. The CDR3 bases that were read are TGTGCCAGCAGTATAGGTGGGACTGGGGGCCAAGAC.

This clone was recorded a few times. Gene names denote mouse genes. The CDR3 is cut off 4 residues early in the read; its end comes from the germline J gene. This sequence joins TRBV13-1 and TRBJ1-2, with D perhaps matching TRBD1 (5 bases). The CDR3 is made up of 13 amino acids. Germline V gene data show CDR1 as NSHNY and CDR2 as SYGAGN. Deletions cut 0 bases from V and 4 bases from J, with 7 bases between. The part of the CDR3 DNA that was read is TGTGCCAGCAGTGATGAACAGGCCTCC. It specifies CASSDEQAS. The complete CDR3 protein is CASSDEQASDYTF.

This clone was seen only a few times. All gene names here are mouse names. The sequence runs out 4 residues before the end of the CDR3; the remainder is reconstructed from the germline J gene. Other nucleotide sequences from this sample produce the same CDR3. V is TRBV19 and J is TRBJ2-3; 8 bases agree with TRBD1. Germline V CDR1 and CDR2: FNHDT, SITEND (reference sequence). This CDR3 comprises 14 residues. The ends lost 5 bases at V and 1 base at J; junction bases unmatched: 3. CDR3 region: CASSRGRGAETLYF. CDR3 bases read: TGTGCCAGCAGCAGGGGGCGCGGTGCAGAA.

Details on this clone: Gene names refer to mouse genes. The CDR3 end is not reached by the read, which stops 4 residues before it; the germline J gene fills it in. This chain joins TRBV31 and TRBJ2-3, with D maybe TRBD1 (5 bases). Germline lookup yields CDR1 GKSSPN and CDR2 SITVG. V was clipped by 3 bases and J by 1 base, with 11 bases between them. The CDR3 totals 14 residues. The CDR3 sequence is CAWSPLTGAETLYF. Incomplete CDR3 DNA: TGTGCCTGGAGCCCCTTGACAGGTGCAGAA.